The T cell receptor (beta chain) described here comes from a study of cytomegalovirus exposure and HLA in healthy donors. Turning to the study itself: Of roughly 360 genotyped donors, 81% grouped in the Caucasian-associated ancestry cluster.

Germline V gives CDR1 SEHNR, CDR2 FQNEAQ (reference sequence). The CDR3 loop spans 12 amino acids. With 60 Vbeta and 13 Jbeta primers, the PCR was carried out. Method: immunoSEQ multiplex PCR; TCRdb's copy keeps in-frame clones and lacks some. The sample holds 150,000 to 180,000 clones, roughly 74% seen once. This chain joins TRBV7-9 and TRBJ2-7, with TRBD1 matching 10 bases. The sequenced sample consisted of PBMCs. This TCR came from a man between 18 and 35 years old in good health and CMV-seronegative. The CDR3 reads CSSSRDRGTQYV. The CDR3 coding sequence is TGTTCCAGCAGCCGGGACAGGGGTACGCAGTACGTC.